What follows is one T cell receptor beta chain and its context. Its antigen remains undetermined. Per-nucleotide qualities are absent, and no much larger clonotype sits a single base away. From the cysteine through the phenylalanine, the CDR3 covers 15 amino acids. Just CDR3 DNA is preserved here, 45 bases in frame from base 1. The CDR1 and CDR2 encoded by the germline V gene (reference sequence) are PRHDT and FYEKMQ. The trim is 6 bases for V and 6 bases for J, with a gap of 21 bases between the germline ends. The CDR3 regions of human TCRbeta chains were analyzed by immunosequencing. As for the authors' bioinformatics: Repertoire TCRs were matched against a reference library of SARS-CoV-2-specific TCRs generated with the MIRA antigen-specificity platform. Breadth was defined as the fraction of unique TCRs that were SARS-CoV-2-associated. Depth was defined as the fraction of total T cells that were SARS-CoV-2-associated. Using the MIRA data, every spike-specific TCR was mapped to the spike region that the TCR reacted to and assigned to either a CD4 or a CD8 class. Log10-transformed breadth and depth values were compared by one-way ANOVA with Sidak's multiple comparisons tests. The source is immuneACCESS, and TCRdb retained only in-frame sequences with V and J called. Part of the clones is not carried over; for the studies checked, unresolved V genes explain less than half of this, and the remainder is unexplained. Clonal size and the V and J genes are those of that table, whereas D and trimming came from the DNA. Present in this sample are 80,000 to 100,000 clones, around 92% of which were seen just once. The ten largest clones add up to less than 3.5% of the sample.

The sample comes from a study of T cell responses to AZD1222 COVID-19 vaccine (dated by TCRdb to about 2021). Regarding the research as a whole: TCR sequencing covered some 240 trial participants: some 210 given two doses of AZD1222 and 26 given two doses of MenACWY control vaccine. Trial participants were enrolled into age subgroups of 18-55, 56-69 and 70-plus years, which contained around 140, 26 and 57 TCR-sequenced participants, respectively. The investigation overall reported the following: Reportedly, almost half of the unique spike-specific TCRs recognized epitopes lying outside the regions that are mutated in the B.1.351 and B.1.1.7 variants. Because no samples from the day 14 peak response were available, repertoires could be characterized only after the peak T cell response. Most participants were white British and females outnumbered males, and the authors suggested that clonal diversity may have been underestimated. The whole spike protein was spanned by vaccine-associated CD4 TCRs, and dominant responses were seen in regions 160-218 and 743-854. Only 5 to 7 AZD1222 recipients were SARS-CoV-2 seropositive at baseline, limiting conclusions about previously exposed vaccinees. A significant rise in spike-specific TCR breadth and depth was observed after two AZD1222 doses relative to day 0 and relative to MenACWY recipients. In the small 56-69-year group, the increase in depth fell short of significance, most likely because of low power.

The time point label for this specimen denotes: baseline before first vaccination. The treatment or condition label for this specimen denotes: meningococcal conjugate vaccine given as trial control. Samples from vaccinated people were obtained from the UK trials COV001 and COV002, which included a single-blind randomized controlled phase 2/3 trial of AZD1222 (ChAdOx1 nCoV-19) in healthy adults. For TCRbeta chain sequencing, PBMC samples were collected from trial participants at day 0 and at day 28 after the second dose. This TCR came from an adult in good health. The sample here was peripheral blood, taken on day 0 of MenACWY control vaccination. The rearrangement combines TRBV13 with TRBJ2-7, with the identity of the D gene unclear. CDR3 protein: CASSPDLDSFGEQYF. The DNA sequence follows: TGTGCCAGCAGTCCCGACTTGGATTCCTTTGGCGAGCAGTACTTC.